Each of the 31 T cell receptor beta chains below was sequenced from the same sample in a study of cytomegalovirus exposure and HLA in healthy donors. The table came from immunoSEQ multiplex PCR; TCRdb's copy has only in-frame clones and leaves some out. The sample carries over 100,000 clones, 80% to 90% recorded once. The sample taken for sequencing was PBMCs. These receptors were collected from a woman younger than 35 in good health and CMV-seronegative.

The CDR3 bases are TGTGCCAGCAGTTACCCCAGGGGAGGGATCGGCTATGGCTACACCTTC. Residues: CASSYPRGGIGYGYTF. The rearrangement links TRBV6-6 to TRBJ1-2; D possibly corresponds to TRBD1 (6 bases). In germline, CDR1 is MNHNY, CDR2 SVGAGI (reference sequence). With 2 bases removed from V and 4 bases from J, the gap between germline ends came to 17 bases. This CDR3 is built from 16 residues.

The rearrangement joins TRBV5-1 to TRBJ2-5; possibly TRBD1 for D (6 bases). With 1 base removed from V and 3 bases from J, the gap between germline ends came to 13 bases. The CDR3 consists of 15 residues. Germline V gene sequence: CDR1 SGHRS, CDR2 YFSETQ. CDR3 bases: TGCGCCAGCAGCTTGTATGGGACAAATAAAGAGACCCAGTACTTC. It yields the protein CASSLYGTNKETQYF.

The genes are TRBV29-1 and TRBJ1-6; tentatively, D is TRBD1 (6 bases). The CDR3 length is 13 residues. Trimming took 4 bases from V and 14 from J, leaving 18 bases between them. Germline assignment: CDR1 SQVTM and CDR2 ANQGSEA. CDR3 in amino acids: CSVGSGVGVTLHF. In DNA, the CDR3 is TGCAGCGTTGGATCAGGGGTCGGGGTCACCCTCCACTTT.

This chain joins TRBV5-1 and TRBJ2-7; D unclear. V was clipped by 2 bases and J by 4 bases, with 10 bases between them. Per germline, CDR1 SGHRS and CDR2 YFSETQ. The CDR3 extends over 13 amino acids. CDR3 loop: CASSLMGSYEQYF. Here the CDR3 DNA reads TGCGCCAGCAGCTTAATGGGCTCTTACGAGCAGTACTTC.

The chain joins TRBV6-5 to TRBJ2-5; no definite D call. The CDR3 is 14 amino acids. Deletions cut 0 bases from V and 5 bases from J, with 10 bases between. Germline V gene sequence: CDR1 MNHEY, CDR2 SVGAGI. CDR3 in amino acids: CASSYSSGLETQYF. In DNA form, the CDR3 reads TGTGCCAGCAGTTACTCGTCGGGTTTGGAGACCCAGTACTTC.

The V call is TRBV5-1, the J call TRBJ2-1, with 7 bases lining up with TRBD2. CDR3 size: 15 residues. Trimming at V came to 4 bases and at J to 6 bases, leaving 10 bases not matched to a gene. Per germline, CDR1 SGHRS and CDR2 YFSETQ. The CDR3 nucleotides are TGCGCCAGCAGCCTCAGCGGGGCCGTGATCAATGAGCAGTTCTTC. This sequence encodes CASSLSGAVINEQFF.

This clone has only a few counts. The genes are TRBV5-1 and TRBJ2-5, with 7 bases lining up with TRBD2. CDR1 is SGHRS and CDR2 is YFSETQ in the germline V gene. V shed 3 bases, J shed 5 bases, and the junction held 4 bases outside the gene matches. The length of the CDR3 is 13 residues. The CDR3 sequence is CASSSGGGETQYF. The CDR3 bases are TGCGCCAGCAGCTCGGGAGGTGGGGAGACCCAGTACTTC.

The chain combines TRBV19 with TRBJ2-7; 12 nucleotides align to TRBD2. The ends lost 5 bases at V and 3 bases at J; junction bases unmatched: 8. CDR1 LNHDA and CDR2 SQIVND come from the germline V gene (reference sequence). The CDR3 totals 16 residues. CDR3 sequence reads: CASSFTTSGGNYEQYF. The CDR3 coding sequence is TGTGCCAGTAGTTTTACGACTAGCGGGGGAAACTACGAGCAGTACTTC.

This rearrangement joins TRBV5-4 to TRBJ1-2; TRBD1 agrees at 10 bases. V lost 3 bases and J lost 2; bases outside the gene matches: 4. CDR3 length: 15 amino acids. CDR1 and CDR2 from the germline V gene are SGHNT and YYREEE (reference sequence). CDR3 nucleotides: TGTGCCAGCAGCTCCCGGGACAGGGGAAACTATGGCTACACCTTC. Translating it yields CASSSRDRGNYGYTF.

The rearrangement links TRBV19 to TRBJ2-5; D is uncertain. Germline values: CDR1 LNHDA, CDR2 SQIVND (reference sequence). Trimming took 3 bases from V and 2 from J, leaving 16 bases between them. The CDR3 length is 16 residues. CDR3 region: CASSMPHTEVQETQYF. The CDR3 nucleotides are TGTGCCAGTAGTATGCCCCATACAGAAGTTCAAGAGACCCAGTACTTC. The full variable domain, its missing parts supplied by reference TRBV19 and TRBJ2-5, is DGGITQSPKYLFRKEGQNVTLSCEQNLNHDAMYWYRQDPGQGLRLIYYSQIVNDFQKGDIAEGYSVSREKKESFPLTVTSAQKNPTAFYLCASSMPHTEVQETQYFGPGTRLLVL.

This clone was found once. The rearrangement joins TRBV6-1 to TRBJ1-5, with D possibly TRBD1 on 5 matching bases. This CDR3 is built from 14 residues. V was shortened by 8 bases and J by 2 bases, with 13 bases between the two germline ends. Germline CDR1 reads MNHNS; CDR2 reads SASEGT. The DNA of the CDR3 is TGTGCCAGCCGGGGGACTCGAGGCAATCAGCCCCAGCATTTT. Its protein is CASRGTRGNQPQHF.

The chain employs TRBV29-1 and TRBJ1-3; D might be TRBD1 (6 bases). The CDR3 sequence is 13 residues long. V was clipped by 7 bases and J by 2 bases, with 12 bases between them. The germline gives CDR1 SQVTM, CDR2 ANQGSEA. CDR3 bases: TGCAGCGGTACAACAGGGCCTGGAAACACCATATATTTT. Translating gives CSGTTGPGNTIYF.

This clone was recorded only once. The rearrangement links TRBV7-2 to TRBJ1-1, with D possibly being TRBD1 (5 bases). The CDR3 totals 15 residues. Germline CDR1 is SGHTA and CDR2 is FQGNSA. V lost 5 bases and J lost 1, with 14 bases in between. The CDR3 sequence is CASSPSGLRNTEAFF. CDR3 bases: TGTGCCAGCAGCCCATCGGGACTGAGGAACACTGAAGCTTTCTTT.

V gene TRBV6-5 combines with J gene TRBJ1-6; D remains ambiguous. Germline CDR1 is MNHEY and CDR2 is SVGAGI. V was shortened by 3 bases and J by 6 bases, with 12 bases between the two germline ends. This CDR3 has 15 amino acids. The CDR3 nucleotides read TGTGCCAGCAGTTATTGGGAGCCTCGTAATTCACCCCTCCACTTT. Encoded protein: CASSYWEPRNSPLHF.

Comments on this clone: The sample contains more than one DNA sequence encoding this CDR3. This rearrangement joins TRBV5-1 to TRBJ1-4, with D perhaps TRBD1 (5 bases). CDR1 SGHRS and CDR2 YFSETQ come from the germline V gene. Between the trimmed V and J ends, which lost 1 base and 6 bases, there was a span of 7 bases. This CDR3 contains 13 residues. This CDR3 reads CASSLSGDEKLFF. CDR3 DNA sequence: TGCGCCAGCAGCTTGTCGGGGGATGAAAAACTGTTTTTT.

DNA for the CDR3: TGTGCCAGCAGCTTGGCCGTTTGGTCGGGGGTTCCGTACGAGCAGTACTTC. Translated: CASSLAVWSGVPYEQYF. The rearrangement uses TRBV5-5 and TRBJ2-7; maybe TRBD2 (6 bases). CDR1 and CDR2 (germline): SGHKS, YYEKEE (reference sequence). The CDR3 is made up of 17 amino acids. Trimming removed 0 bases from V and 4 bases from J, with 20 bases in between.

V and J are TRBV6-1 and TRBJ2-7, with 7 positions matching TRBD1. J was trimmed by 1 base and V by 2 bases; bases with no gene match: 5. CDR3 length: 15 amino acids. Germline-derived CDR1 and CDR2 are MNHNS and SASEGT. As DNA, the CDR3 is TGTGCCAGCAGTGAATACAGGGGCGAATCCTACGAGCAGTACTTC. It translates to CASSEYRGESYEQYF.

Here the CDR3 reads CASSRPGQGGYGYTF. Here the CDR3 DNA reads TGTGCCAGCAGTCGTCCCGGACAGGGGGGCTATGGCTACACCTTC. The chain uses TRBV6-6 and TRBJ1-2, with TRBD1 matching over 10 bases. The CDR3 contains 15 residues. From germline, CDR1 is MNHNY and CDR2 SVGAGI (reference sequence). Trimming cost V 5 bases and J 4 bases; bases outside gene matches: 7.

Here the CDR3 reads CASSPLGQGETGELFF. The CDR3 nucleotides are TGTGCCAGCAGTCCACTGGGACAGGGGGAAACCGGGGAGCTGTTTTTT. The chain carries TRBV27 and TRBJ2-2; 11 nucleotides match TRBD1. The CDR3 is made up of 16 amino acids. CDR1 and CDR2 from the germline V gene are MNHEY and SMNVEV (reference sequence). Losses at the gene ends were 5 bases for V and 5 bases for J; bases not matched to a gene: 7.

This clone has more than one count but fewer than ten. This chain connects TRBV19 to TRBJ1-2; D is ambiguous. CDR3 length: 14 residues. V lost 6 bases to trimming and J lost 1 base, with 12 bases between them. The germline V gene encodes CDR1 LNHDA and CDR2 SQIVND (reference sequence). The CDR3 nucleotides are TGTGCCAGTAGCCACGGGAGTTATAACTATGGCTACACCTTC. It yields the protein CASSHGSYNYGYTF.

V usage is TRBV6-5 and J usage is TRBJ2-3; D perhaps matches TRBD1 (6 bases). Per germline, CDR1 MNHEY and CDR2 SVGAGI. Trimming pared 6 bases from V and 0 bases from J, leaving 13 bases between. The CDR3 has 15 residues. This CDR3 is CASSVQGQSTDTQYF. The DNA for the CDR3 is TGTGCCAGCAGCGTACAGGGACAAAGCACAGATACGCAGTATTTT.

The chain links TRBV5-6 to TRBJ2-1, with 13 bases fitting TRBD2. J lost 9 bases, V lost 0 bases, and 6 bases had no gene match. Per germline, CDR1 SGHDT and CDR2 YYEEEE. The CDR3 is 16 amino acids. DNA of the CDR3: TGTGCCAGCAGCTTGGGAACGGGACTAGCGGGGATTGAGCAGTTCTTC. Its translation: CASSLGTGLAGIEQFF.

For this clone: The junction and the germline gene differ at one end; a read error may be behind it. This chain links TRBV5-1 with TRBJ1-1; D not resolved. Germline V CDR1 and CDR2: SGHRS, YFSETQ. This CDR3 spans 13 amino acids. In DNA, the CDR3 is TGCGCCAGCAGCTCGGACTCCTTTTTAGGTGTAAACTTT. Its translation is CASSSDSFLGVNF.

The rearrangement uses TRBV13 and TRBJ1-1, with TRBD1 matching 9 bases. CDR3 size: 16 residues. The germline V gene has CDR1 PRHDT and CDR2 FYEKMQ (reference sequence). V lost 0 bases and J lost 4; bases outside the gene matches: 6. CDR3 in DNA: TGTGCCAGCAGCTTAGGTGGACAGGGGAGGACCACTGAAGCTTTCTTT. As protein: CASSLGGQGRTTEAFF.

V and J are TRBV4-1 and TRBJ2-1; 7 bases agree with TRBD2. The CDR3 totals 16 residues. V shed 4 bases and J 0 bases; nucleotides not matched to a gene: 6. Germline CDR1 MGHRA, CDR2 YSYEKL. The DNA of the CDR3 is TGCGCCAGCAGCCCTGTAGCGGGTAGCTCCTACAATGAGCAGTTCTTC. Protein: CASSPVAGSSYNEQFF.

The rearrangement joins TRBV18 to TRBJ1-2, with a weak D call TRBD1 (6 bases). The V and J ends lost 3 bases and 5 bases respectively, with 16 bases between them. There are 15 residues in the CDR3. CDR1 and CDR2 from the germline V gene are KGHSH and LQKENI. CDR3 coding DNA: TGTGCCAGCTCACCGGCACAGGGAGCGCGGTATGGCTACACCTTC. Protein product: CASSPAQGARYGYTF.

The gene calls are TRBV7-7 and TRBJ2-2; 9 nucleotides match TRBD2. This CDR3 region has 13 residues. Germline values: CDR1 SSHAT, CDR2 FNYEAQ (reference sequence). DNA for the CDR3: TGTGCTAGCCAGCGGGGGGACGCCGGGGAGCTGTTTTTT. It is translated as CASQRGDAGELFF.

This chain uses TRBV10-2 with TRBJ1-6, with a weak D call TRBD1 (6 bases). This CDR3 has 13 residues. V shed 8 bases and J shed 9 bases, with 14 bases lying between them. Per germline, CDR1 WSHSY and CDR2 SAAADI. The DNA for the CDR3 is TGCGCCAGCCGGGGGGGGGCCGCTTCACCCCTCCACTTT. This encodes CASRGGAASPLHF.

The chain has TRBV5-1 and TRBJ1-2, with D perhaps matching TRBD1 (6 bases). V dropped 7 bases and J dropped 5 bases, with 12 bases sitting between them. The CDR3 has 12 amino acids. Germline loops: CDR1 SGHRS, CDR2 YFSETQ. The CDR3 sequence is CASAEGGYGYTF. DNA for the CDR3: TGCGCCAGCGCAGAGGGGGGGTATGGCTACACCTTC.

In nucleotides, the CDR3 is TGCGCCAGCAGTCTGACCGGCGGAGCTTTCTTT. Translating gives CASSLTGGAFF. This chain links TRBV23-1 with TRBJ1-1; D call uncertain. TRBV23-1 is marked as an open reading frame, function uncertain. The CDR3 runs 11 residues. Trimming stripped 4 bases from V and 10 bases from J, with 10 bases between.

The sample holds a few counts of this clone. This chain uses TRBV11-2 with TRBJ1-1; TRBD1 matches 7 bases. Germline CDR1 is SGHAT and CDR2 is FQNNGV. With V trimmed by 3 bases and J by 1 base, 2 bases remained unmatched. The CDR3 is 14 residues long. Here the CDR3 DNA reads TGTGCCAGCAGCTTCAGGGGGGCGAACACTGAAGCTTTCTTT. Its protein product is CASSFRGANTEAFF.